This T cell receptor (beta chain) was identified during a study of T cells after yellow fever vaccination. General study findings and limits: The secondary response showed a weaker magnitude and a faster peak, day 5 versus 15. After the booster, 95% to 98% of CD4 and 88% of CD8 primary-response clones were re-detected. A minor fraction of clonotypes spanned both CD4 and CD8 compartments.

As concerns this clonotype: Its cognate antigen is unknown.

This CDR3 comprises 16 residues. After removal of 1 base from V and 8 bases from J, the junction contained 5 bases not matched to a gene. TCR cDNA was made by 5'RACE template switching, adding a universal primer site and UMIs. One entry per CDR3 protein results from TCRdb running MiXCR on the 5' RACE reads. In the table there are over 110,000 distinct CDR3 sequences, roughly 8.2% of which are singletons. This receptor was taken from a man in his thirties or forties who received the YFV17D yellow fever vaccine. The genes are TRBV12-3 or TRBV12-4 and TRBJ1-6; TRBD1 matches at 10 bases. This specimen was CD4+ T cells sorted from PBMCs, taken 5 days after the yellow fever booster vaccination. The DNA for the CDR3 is TGTGCCAGCAGTTTAGGGTGGGACAGGGGCTATTCACCCCTCCACTTT. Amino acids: CASSLGWDRGYSPLHF.